This T cell receptor (beta chain) was obtained from a study of graft-versus-host responses after intestinal transplantation. Study-level background: Anti-thymocyte globulin was used for induction in all recipients, who then took tacrolimus and steroids for about three years. Study-wide results and limits: GvH clones turned up in recipient marrow; some had shown up first in ileum or blood.

Data came from immunoSEQ multiplex PCR; TCRdb stores just in-frame clones and leaves some out. The sample has under 4,500 clones; around 77% are singletons. A word on this clone: Its antigen remains unknown.

Tissue from the graft was processed to free its intraepithelial and lamina propria lymphocytes. The CDR3 contains 16 residues. Trimming cost V 4 bases and J 1 base; bases outside gene matches: 7. In germline, CDR1 is SGHKS, CDR2 YYEKEE (reference sequence). Sequenced here: ileum tissue, sampled 9 days after transplant. The TCR sequence derives from a human patient who received an intestinal transplant, so some T cells may come from the graft donor. V usage is TRBV5-5 and J usage is TRBJ1-4, with 7 bases aligning to TRBD1. This CDR3 reads CASSKQGPETNEKLFF. CDR3 bases: TGTGCCAGCAGCAAACAGGGGCCTGAAACTAATGAAAAACTGTTTTTT.